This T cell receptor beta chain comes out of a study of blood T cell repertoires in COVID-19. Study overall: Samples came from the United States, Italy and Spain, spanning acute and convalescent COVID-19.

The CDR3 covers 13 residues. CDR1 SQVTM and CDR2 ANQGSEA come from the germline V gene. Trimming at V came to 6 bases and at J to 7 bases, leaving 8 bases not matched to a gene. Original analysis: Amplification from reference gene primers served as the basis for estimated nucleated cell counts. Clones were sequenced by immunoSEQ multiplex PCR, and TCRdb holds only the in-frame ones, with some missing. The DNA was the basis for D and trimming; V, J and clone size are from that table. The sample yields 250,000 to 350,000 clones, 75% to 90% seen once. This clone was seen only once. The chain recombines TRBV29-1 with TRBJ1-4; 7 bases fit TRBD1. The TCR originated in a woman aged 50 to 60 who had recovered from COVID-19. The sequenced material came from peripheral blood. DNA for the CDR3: TGCAGCGTACGGACAGGCCTCGGTGAAAAACTGTTTTTT. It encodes CSVRTGLGEKLFF.